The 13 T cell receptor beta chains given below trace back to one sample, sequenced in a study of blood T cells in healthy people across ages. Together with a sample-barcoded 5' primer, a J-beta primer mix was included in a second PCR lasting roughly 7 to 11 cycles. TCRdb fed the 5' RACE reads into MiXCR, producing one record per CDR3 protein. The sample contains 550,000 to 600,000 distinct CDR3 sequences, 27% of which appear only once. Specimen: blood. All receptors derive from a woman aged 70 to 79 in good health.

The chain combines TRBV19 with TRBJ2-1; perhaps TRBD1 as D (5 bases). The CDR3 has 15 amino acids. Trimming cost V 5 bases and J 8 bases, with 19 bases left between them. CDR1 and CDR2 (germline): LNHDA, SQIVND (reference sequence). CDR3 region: CASSGPNRGHDEQFF. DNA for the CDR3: TGTGCCAGTAGTGGCCCGAACAGAGGACATGATGAGCAGTTCTTC. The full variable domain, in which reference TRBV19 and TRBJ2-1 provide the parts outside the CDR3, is DGGITQSPKYLFRKEGQNVTLSCEQNLNHDAMYWYRQDPGQGLRLIYYSQIVNDFQKGDIAEGYSVSREKKESFPLTVTSAQKNPTAFYLCASSGPNRGHDEQFFGPGTRLTVL.

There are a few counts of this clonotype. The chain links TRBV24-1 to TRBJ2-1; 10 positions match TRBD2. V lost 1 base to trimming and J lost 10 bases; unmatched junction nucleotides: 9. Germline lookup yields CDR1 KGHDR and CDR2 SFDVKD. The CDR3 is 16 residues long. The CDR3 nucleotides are TGTGCCACCAGTGATTTTGGTAGCGGGGGGCCAAGGGAGCAGTTCTTC. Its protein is CATSDFGSGGPREQFF.

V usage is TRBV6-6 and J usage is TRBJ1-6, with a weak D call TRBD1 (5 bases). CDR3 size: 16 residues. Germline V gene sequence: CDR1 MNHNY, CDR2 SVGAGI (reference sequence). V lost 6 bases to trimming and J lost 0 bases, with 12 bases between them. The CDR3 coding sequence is TGTGCCAGCAGCGGTGGGACCGTCTCCTATAATTCACCCCTCCACTTT. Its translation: CASSGGTVSYNSPLHF.

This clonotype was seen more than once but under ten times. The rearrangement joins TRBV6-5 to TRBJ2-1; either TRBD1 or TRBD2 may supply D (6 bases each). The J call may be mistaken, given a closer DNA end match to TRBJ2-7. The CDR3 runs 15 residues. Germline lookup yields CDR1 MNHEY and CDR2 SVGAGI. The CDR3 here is CASSYSGRGGHEQYF. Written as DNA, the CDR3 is TGTGCCAGCAGTTACTCCGGCAGGGGAGGTCACGAGCAGTACTTC.

CDR3 protein: CASSSVGAGNTEAFF. CDR3 bases: TGTGCCAGCAGCTCCGTGGGCGCGGGCAACACTGAAGCTTTCTTT. V is TRBV6-2 or TRBV6-3 and J is TRBJ1-1; D is unclear. This CDR3 has 15 residues. The V end lost 6 bases, the J end lost 2 bases, and 16 bases lay between the germline ends. Germline CDR1 MNHEY, CDR2 SVGEGT.

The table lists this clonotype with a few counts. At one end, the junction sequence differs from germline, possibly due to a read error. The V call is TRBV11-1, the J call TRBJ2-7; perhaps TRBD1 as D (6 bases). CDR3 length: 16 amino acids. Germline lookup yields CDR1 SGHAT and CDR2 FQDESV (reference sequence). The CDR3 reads CASGVSGQVASCEQYF. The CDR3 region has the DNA TGTGCCAGCGGCGTATCGGGACAAGTCGCCTCCTGCGAGCAGTACTTC.

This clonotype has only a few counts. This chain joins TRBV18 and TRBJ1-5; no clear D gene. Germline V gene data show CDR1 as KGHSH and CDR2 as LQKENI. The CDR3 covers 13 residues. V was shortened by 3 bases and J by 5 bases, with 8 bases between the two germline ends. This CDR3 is CASSPRWDQPQHF. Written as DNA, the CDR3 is TGTGCCAGCTCACCCCGATGGGATCAGCCCCAGCATTTT.

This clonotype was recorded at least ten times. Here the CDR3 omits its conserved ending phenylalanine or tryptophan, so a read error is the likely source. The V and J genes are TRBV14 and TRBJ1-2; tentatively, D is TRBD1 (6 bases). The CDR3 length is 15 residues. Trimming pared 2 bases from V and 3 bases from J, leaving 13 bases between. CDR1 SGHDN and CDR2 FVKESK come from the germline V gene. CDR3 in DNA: TGTGCCAGCAGCCAAAAACAGGGTTTTCACTATGGCTACACCCTC. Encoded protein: CASSQKQGFHYGYTL.

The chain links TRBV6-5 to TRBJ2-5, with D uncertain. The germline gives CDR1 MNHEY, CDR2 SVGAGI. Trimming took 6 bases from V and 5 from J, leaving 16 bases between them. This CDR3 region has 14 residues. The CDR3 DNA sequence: TGTGCCAGCAGACGGACCCCGTTCCGGGAGACCCAGTACTTC. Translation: CASRRTPFRETQYF.

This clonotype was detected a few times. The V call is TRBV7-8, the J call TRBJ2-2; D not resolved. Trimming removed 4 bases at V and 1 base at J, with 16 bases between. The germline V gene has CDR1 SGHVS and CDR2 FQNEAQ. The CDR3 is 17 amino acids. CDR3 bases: TGTGCCAGCAGCTACCCGGGTCGGGCACAGAACACCGGGGAGCTGTTTTTT. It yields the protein CASSYPGRAQNTGELFF. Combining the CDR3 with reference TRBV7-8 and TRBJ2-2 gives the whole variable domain GAGVSQSPRYKVAKRGQDVALRCDPISGHVSLFWYQQALGQGPEFLTYFQNEAQLDKSGLPSDRFFAERPEGSVSTLKIQRTQQEDSAVYLCASSYPGRAQNTGELFFGEGSRLTVL.

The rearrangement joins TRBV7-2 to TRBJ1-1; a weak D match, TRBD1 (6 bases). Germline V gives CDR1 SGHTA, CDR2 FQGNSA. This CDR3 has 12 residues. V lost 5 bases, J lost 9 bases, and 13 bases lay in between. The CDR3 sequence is CASSPTQGKAFF. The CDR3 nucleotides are TGTGCCAGCAGCCCAACACAGGGTAAAGCTTTCTTT. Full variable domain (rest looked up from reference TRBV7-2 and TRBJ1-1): GAGVSQSPSNKVTEKGKDVELRCDPISGHTALYWYRQSLGQGLEFLIYFQGNSAPDKSGLPSDRFSAERTGGSVSTLTIQRTQQEDSAVYLCASSPTQGKAFFGQGTRLTVV.

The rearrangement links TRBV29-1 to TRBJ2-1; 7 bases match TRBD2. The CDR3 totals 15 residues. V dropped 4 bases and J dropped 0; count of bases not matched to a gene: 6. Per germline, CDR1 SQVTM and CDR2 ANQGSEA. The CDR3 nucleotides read TGCAGCGTTGTTAGCGGGTGGAGCTCCTACAATGAGCAGTTCTTC. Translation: CSVVSGWSSYNEQFF.

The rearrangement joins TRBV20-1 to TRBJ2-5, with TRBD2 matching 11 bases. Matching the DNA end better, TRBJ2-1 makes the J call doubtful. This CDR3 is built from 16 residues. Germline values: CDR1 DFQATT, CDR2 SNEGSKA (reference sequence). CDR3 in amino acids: CSASAASGGTAGEQFF. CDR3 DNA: TGCAGTGCTAGTGCGGCTAGCGGGGGGACGGCGGGTGAGCAGTTCTTC.